Here is one T cell receptor (beta chain) with its context. The target antigen is unknown. Libraries were prepared by immunoSEQ multiplex PCR; TCRdb keeps only in-frame clonotypes and omits some of them. Of some 41,000 clones listed, roughly 84% were seen once; the top ten hold roughly 7.5%. The entry originates in a study of T cells in localized non-small cell lung cancer. Notes on the study in general: It was uninvolved adjacent lung that showed the highest T cell clonality, exceeding tumor. Only one tumor region went through sequencing, so heterogeneity may still be there.

Germline CDR1 and CDR2: MNHEY and SMNVEV (reference sequence). This CDR3 spans 15 amino acids. Trimming removed 2 bases at V and 0 bases at J, with 11 bases between. This receptor was obtained from a man aged 40-75 years with stage II lung adenocarcinoma. The chain carries TRBV27 and TRBJ2-7; D gene unclear. The sample in question was PBMCs, obtained before any cancer treatment. The CDR3: CASSLRPESSYEQYF. The CDR3 region has the DNA TGTGCCAGCAGTTTAAGGCCGGAGAGCTCCTACGAGCAGTACTTC.